This T cell receptor beta chain was obtained from a study of blood T cell repertoires in COVID-19. In the study overall: PBMCs, B-cell-depleted T cells, or T cells were the source of the cDNA or gDNA that made up the material.

Using immunoSEQ multiplex PCR, the repertoire was profiled, and TCRdb retains in-frame clones only, with some absent. The sample consists of over 200,000 clones, 80% to 90% of them appearing once. V lost 3 bases to trimming and J lost 3 bases, with 11 bases between them. CDR1 and CDR2 (germline): KGHSH, LQKENI. There are 14 residues in the CDR3. Exposed study participants had met a COVID-19 case within 2 weeks before entry. The sequenced material came from PBMCs or T cells enriched from blood (not recorded which). The chain couples TRBV18 to TRBJ1-1, with a weak D call TRBD1 (6 bases). This receptor was obtained from a woman in her thirties who had been exposed to COVID-19. The CDR3 loop reads CASSPSDRYTEAFF. The CDR3 DNA follows: TGTGCCAGCTCACCTTCGGACAGATACACTGAAGCTTTCTTT.